Listed below are T cell receptor beta chains from one sample, sequenced in a study of blood T cell repertoires in COVID-19. Only in-frame clones appear in the TCRdb table, and some are missing; sequencing was by immunoSEQ multiplex PCR. This repertoire shows tens of thousands of clones, approximately 89% found once; its top ten account for over 6%. The sample consisted of peripheral blood. Receptors were obtained from a woman in her 70s with acute or convalescent COVID-19. Each CDR3 is given with its conserved first and last residue.

CDR3 length,V gene,CDR3 protein
14,TRBV2,CASSFGTSTDTQYF
16,TRBV4-3,CASSQDGTAQVYGYTF
16,TRBV5-5,CASSIDDGTGGMPQHF
16,TRBV5-8,CASSHPTGQSNQPQHF
18,TRBV5-8,CASSRGGGIRRPGQPQHF
13,TRBV20-1,CSASGGRNTEAFF
16,TRBV5-1,CASSEFSGRASETQYF
15,TRBV5-1,CASSLADSPYTEAFF
16,TRBV14,CASSQDRTSLSYEQYF
13,TRBV2,CASTRDRGDGYTF
14,TRBV27,CASSPVLAGGEQFF
16,TRBV6-6,CASTYGAGGLTGELFF
15,TRBV7-2,CASSSFNQLAYGYTF
15,TRBV5-1,CASSLGQAAQETQYF
15,TRBV15,CATSRSRGQANGYTF
14,TRBV4-1,CASSEKAGNTEAFF
14,TRBV2,CASSEQAVNQPQHF
17,TRBV7-8,CASSLASLRQGNYGYTF
14,TRBV9,CASSITGGADEQYF
15,TRBV7-2,CASSSGQGAGQPQHF
15,TRBV27,CASIGAGGRYNEQFF
15,TRBV5-4,CASSLVGGNTGELFF
12,TRBV19,CASSAYPDTIYF
13,TRBV6-5,CASSPDRLQPQHF
13,TRBV9,CASSPGSISPLHF
17,TRBV28,CASSSSGQSNSGNTIYF
12,TRBV5-8,CASSLAAYEQYF
13,TRBV10-2,CASSEGENTEAFF
15,TRBV4-1,CASSQRTQTNNEQFF
14,TRBV27,CASSFTGGNQPQHF
16,TRBV6-1,CASSEVAGGSNQPQHF
10,TRBV6-5,CASSRNEQFF
15,TRBV19,CASSISSETLVTQYF
15,TRBV4-2,CASSQDLGDYNEQFF
13,TRBV30,CAWRWGPNEKLFF
13,TRBV7-3,CASSYGQTTEAFF
15,TRBV7-9,CASRADRGKYNEQFF
15,TRBV5-5,CASSFRQATNEKLFF
12,TRBV6-6,CASSPSSYEQYF
12,TRBV25-1,CASHRVGYGYTF
16,TRBV5-6,CASSTLSSGVYNEQFF
14,TRBV6-5,CASSTGTGVMPQHF
14,TRBV28,CASLLAGRTDTQYF
13,TRBV5-1,CASSPVGVYGYTF
15,TRBV19,CASSIGGARNYGYTF
13,TRBV19,CASSGREYNEQFF
14,TRBV2,CASGSQVPNEKLFF
14,TRBV6-5,CASIRQGENTEAFF
15,TRBV7-8,CASSLGEGSYNEQFF
17,TRBV2,CASSAQGARRRGTEAFF
17,TRBV28,CASSLKTSTGWTQPQHF
17,TRBV15,CATSRESSVIRGEKLFF
15,TRBV14,CASSQDGTRSDGYTF
16,TRBV27,CASSRGQGALAGELFF
17,TRBV9,CASSVEGTVYGKDGYTF
13,TRBV27,CASSLERDGEQFF
14,TRBV5-1,CASIPGGANTEAFF
15,TRBV5-1,CASSQGAEDNSPLHF
15,TRBV19,CASSSGGGSTDTQYF
15,TRBV18,CASSPLISSYNEQFF